This TCR beta chain was documented in a study of regulatory T cells in long-lasting Graves disease. Note on this clonotype: This may be a read error: a much more frequent sequence differs by one nucleotide.

This sample's time point: persistent/refractory GD, antithyroid drugs over 5 years with positive TRAb. PBMCs provided the RNA from which the TCR library was made. Assembly of TCR beta libraries relied on iRepertoire HTBI primers together with Arm-PCR of CDR3 regions. TCRdb reprocessed the multiplex PCR reads with MiXCR, giving one entry per CDR3 protein. The sample shows roughly 300,000 distinct CDR3 sequences, around a fifth of them seen only once. The CDR3 is 12 residues long. V shed 2 bases and J shed 6 bases, with 7 bases lying between them. Per the germline V gene, CDR1 is MNHEY and CDR2 is SVGEGT.

The rearrangement joins TRBV6-2 or TRBV6-3 to TRBJ1-1; D gene uncertain. Sample: peripheral blood mononuclear cells (PBMCs), taken when the disease was refractory, from a patient treated with antithyroid drugs. This clonotype was obtained from a female donor with Graves disease. The CDR3 reads CASSYRESEAFF. CDR3 DNA sequence: TGTGCCAGCAGTTACAGGGAATCTGAAGCTTTCTTT.